The entry below gives a single T cell receptor beta chain sequence along with its context. The CDR3 has 16 residues. CDR1 MGHRA and CDR2 YSYEKL come from the germline V gene. J gave up 7 bases and V 0 bases, and 6 bases lay outside the gene matches. The data were obtained in a study of blood T cell repertoires in COVID-19. At the level of the study: Both acute and convalescent COVID-19 samples were obtained from the United States, Italy and Spain. The cDNA or gDNA used as material had been derived from T cells, B-cell-depleted T cells, or PBMCs.

Original analysis: Reference gene primer amplification gave nucleated cell count estimates. The data were produced by immunoSEQ multiplex PCR, yet TCRdb's version contains in-frame clones alone and is incomplete. The V and J calls and the clone size are those of that table, but D and trimming were determined from the DNA. Seen here are about 43,000 clones, 80% to 90% observed once, and the top ten hold approximately 15%. Sequences were obtained from peripheral blood. The origin of this receptor is a man between 60 and 75 years old with active COVID-19. The chain links TRBV4-1 to TRBJ2-1; TRBD2 aligns across 10 bases. The CDR3 region is CASSQDSAGGRNEQFF. CDR3 DNA: TGCGCCAGCAGCCAAGACTCAGCGGGAGGGCGGAATGAGCAGTTCTTC.